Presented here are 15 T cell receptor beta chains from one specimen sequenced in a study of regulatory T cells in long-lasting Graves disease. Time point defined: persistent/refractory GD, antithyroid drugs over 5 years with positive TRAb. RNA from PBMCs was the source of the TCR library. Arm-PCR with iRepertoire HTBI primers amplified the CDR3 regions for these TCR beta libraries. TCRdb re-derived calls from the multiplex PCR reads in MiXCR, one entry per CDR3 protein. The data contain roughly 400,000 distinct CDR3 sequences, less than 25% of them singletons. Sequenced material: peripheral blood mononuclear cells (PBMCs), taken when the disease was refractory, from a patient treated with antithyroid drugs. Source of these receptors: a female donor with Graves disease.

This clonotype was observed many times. CDR3 sequence (DNA): TGTGCCAGCAGCCAAGCAATCCGCGGGAGGCTCCAAGAGACCCAGTACTTC. Amino acid sequence: CASSQAIRGRLQETQYF. The chain couples TRBV3-1 to TRBJ2-5; 8 positions agree with TRBD2. The CDR3 runs to 17 residues. CDR1 and CDR2 from the germline V gene are LGHDT and YNNKEL (reference sequence). V lost 1 base, J lost 1 base, and 8 bases stayed unmatched.

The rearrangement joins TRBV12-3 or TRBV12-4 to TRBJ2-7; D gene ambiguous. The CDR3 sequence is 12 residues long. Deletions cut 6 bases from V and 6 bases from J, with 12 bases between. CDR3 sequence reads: CASSPTPREQYF. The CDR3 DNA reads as TGTGCCAGCAGCCCGACACCACGCGAGCAGTACTTC.

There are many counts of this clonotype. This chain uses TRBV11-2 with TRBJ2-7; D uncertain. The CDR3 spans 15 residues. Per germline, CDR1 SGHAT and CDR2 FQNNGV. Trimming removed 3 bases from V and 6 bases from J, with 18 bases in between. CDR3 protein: CASSLVSSAPLEQYF. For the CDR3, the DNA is TGTGCCAGCAGCTTGGTTTCCTCAGCACCTCTCGAGCAGTACTTC.

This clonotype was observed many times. CDR3 protein: CASSPLGAGGETQYF. The CDR3 coding sequence is TGTGCCAGCAGCCCCCTGGGAGCGGGAGGAGAGACCCAGTACTTC. The chain joins TRBV7-2 to TRBJ2-5; 9 positions match TRBD2. Trimming at V came to 5 bases and at J to 4 bases, leaving 8 bases not matched to a gene. Germline loops: CDR1 SGHTA, CDR2 FQGNSA. This CDR3 comprises 15 residues.

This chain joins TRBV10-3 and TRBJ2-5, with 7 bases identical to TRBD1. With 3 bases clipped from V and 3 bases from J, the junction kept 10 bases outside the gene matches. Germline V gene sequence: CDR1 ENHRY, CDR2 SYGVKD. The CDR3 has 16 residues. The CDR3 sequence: CAISDPETGREETQYF. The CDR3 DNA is TGTGCCATCAGTGACCCCGAGACAGGGCGAGAAGAGACCCAGTACTTC.

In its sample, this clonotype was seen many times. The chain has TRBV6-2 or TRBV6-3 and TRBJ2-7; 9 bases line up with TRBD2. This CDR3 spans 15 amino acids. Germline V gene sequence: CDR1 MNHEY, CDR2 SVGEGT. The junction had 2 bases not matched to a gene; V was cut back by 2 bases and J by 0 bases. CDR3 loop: CASSYAGGNSYEQYF. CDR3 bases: TGTGCCAGCAGTTACGCGGGGGGGAACTCCTACGAGCAGTACTTC.

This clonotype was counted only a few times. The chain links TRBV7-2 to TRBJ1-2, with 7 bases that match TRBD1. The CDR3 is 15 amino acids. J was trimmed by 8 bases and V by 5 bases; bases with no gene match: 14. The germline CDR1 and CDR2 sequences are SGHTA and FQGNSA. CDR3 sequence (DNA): TGTGCCAGCAGCCCACAGGGGCGGACGGTTGAAGGCTACACCTTC. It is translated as CASSPQGRTVEGYTF.

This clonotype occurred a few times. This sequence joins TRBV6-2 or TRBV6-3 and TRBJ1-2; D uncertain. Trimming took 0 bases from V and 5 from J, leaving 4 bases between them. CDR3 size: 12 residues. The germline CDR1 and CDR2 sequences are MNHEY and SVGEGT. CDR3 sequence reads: CASSYSWYGYTF. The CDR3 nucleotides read TGTGCCAGCAGTTACTCTTGGTATGGCTACACCTTC.

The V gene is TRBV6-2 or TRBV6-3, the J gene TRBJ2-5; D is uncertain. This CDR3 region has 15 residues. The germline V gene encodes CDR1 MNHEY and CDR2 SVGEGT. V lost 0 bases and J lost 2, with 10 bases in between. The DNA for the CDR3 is TGTGCCAGCAGTTACTCTTGGACCCCACAAGAGACCCAGTACTTC. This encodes CASSYSWTPQETQYF.

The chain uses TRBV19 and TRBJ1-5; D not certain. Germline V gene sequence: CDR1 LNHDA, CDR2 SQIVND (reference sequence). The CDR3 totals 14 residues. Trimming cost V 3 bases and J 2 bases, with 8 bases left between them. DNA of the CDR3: TGTGCCAGTAGTATGAGTAAGGGCAATCAGCCCCAGCATTTT. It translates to CASSMSKGNQPQHF.

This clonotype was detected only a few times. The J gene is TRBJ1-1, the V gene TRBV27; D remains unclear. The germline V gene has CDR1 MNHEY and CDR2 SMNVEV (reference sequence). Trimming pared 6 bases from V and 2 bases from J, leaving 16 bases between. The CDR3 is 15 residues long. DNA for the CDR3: TGTGCCAGCAGGGACCGGGCCGAAATTAACACTGAAGCTTTCTTT. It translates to CASRDRAEINTEAFF.

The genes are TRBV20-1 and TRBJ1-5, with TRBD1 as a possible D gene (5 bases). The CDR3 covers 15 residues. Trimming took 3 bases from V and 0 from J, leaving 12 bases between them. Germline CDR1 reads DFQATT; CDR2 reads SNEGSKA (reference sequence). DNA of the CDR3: TGCAGTGCTAGTTCAGGGACCTATAGCAATCAGCCCCAGCATTTT. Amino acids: CSASSGTYSNQPQHF.

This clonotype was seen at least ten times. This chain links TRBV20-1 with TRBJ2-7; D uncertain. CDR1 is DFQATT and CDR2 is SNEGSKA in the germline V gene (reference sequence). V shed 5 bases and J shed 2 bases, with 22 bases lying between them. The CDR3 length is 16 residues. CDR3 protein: CSAEGRTWTETYEQYF. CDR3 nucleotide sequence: TGCAGTGCTGAAGGACGAACTTGGACGGAGACCTACGAGCAGTACTTC.

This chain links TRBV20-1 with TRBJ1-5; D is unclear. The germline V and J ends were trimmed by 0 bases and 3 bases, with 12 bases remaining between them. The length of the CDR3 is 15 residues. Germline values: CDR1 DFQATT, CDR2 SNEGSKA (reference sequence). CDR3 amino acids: CSARDPSGVNQPQHF. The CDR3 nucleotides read TGCAGTGCTAGAGACCCCTCTGGGGTCAATCAGCCCCAGCATTTT.

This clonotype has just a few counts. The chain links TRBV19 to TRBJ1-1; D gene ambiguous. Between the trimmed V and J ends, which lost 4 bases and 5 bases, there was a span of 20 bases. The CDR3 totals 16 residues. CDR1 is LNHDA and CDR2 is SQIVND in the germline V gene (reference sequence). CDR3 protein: CASSTSGLSRLTEAFF. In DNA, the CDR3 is TGTGCCAGTAGTACGTCTGGGTTGAGTAGGTTGACTGAAGCTTTCTTT.